The T cell receptor (beta chain) described here comes from a study of T-cell memory formation after mild COVID-19. Study observations and caveats: Contracting clones, day 15 to 85, had balanced CD4/CD8, and later expanders favored CD4+.

TCRdb re-called the 5' RACE reads through MiXCR, storing one row per CDR3 protein. The sample gives about 450,000 distinct CDR3 sequences, under 25% of which show up once; 10% to 15% is in the top ten. In the case of this clonotype: Its target is not known.

Trimming shortened V by 5 bases and J by 6 bases, and 14 bases separated the two germline ends. The CDR3 loop spans 13 amino acids. The germline gives CDR1 ENHRY, CDR2 SYGVKD. The TCR was taken from an adult woman who had mild COVID-19 (a few samples of this study predate the infection). Cell type and time point are not known. The sample taken for sequencing was PBMCs or a T cell subset sorted from them (not recorded which). The rearrangement joins TRBV10-3 to TRBJ2-7; D is possibly TRBD1 (7 bases). The CDR3: CAISPGGLSEQYF. DNA for the CDR3: TGTGCCATCAGTCCAGGGGGGTTGAGCGAGCAGTACTTC.